This T cell receptor (beta chain) originates from a study of beta chain features in type 1 diabetes. About 120 mL of blood, on average, came from one heparinised draw per donor. Via the markers CD45RO/CCR7/CD25/CD127/CD95/CD27, stem cell-like memory, regulatory, central memory and naive CD4+ cells were sorted. Expressed TCRB transcripts were sequenced because the entire RNA isolate underwent reverse transcription. The assay was immunoSEQ multiplex PCR, and TCRdb's table has in-frame clones only and misses some. The table shows 150,000 or so clones, with around a tenth occurring only once. The CDR3 consists of 15 residues. The germline V gene has CDR1 LNHDA and CDR2 SQIVND (reference sequence). The V segment lost 6 bases and the J segment 6 bases; nucleotides outside the gene matches: 9. Concerning this clone itself: Its antigen remains unknown.

General study points: VDJ junctions in type 1 diabetes patients carried more deletions and fewer insertions.

The chain carries TRBV19 and TRBJ2-1, with 9 nucleotides matching TRBD2. This TCR was recovered from a middle-aged woman in good health. The sequenced sample was central memory CD4+ T cells from blood. CDR3 coding DNA: TGTGCCAGTAGAGGGTGGCGGGGGGGCTCCAATGAGCAGTTCTTC. Translated: CASRGWRGGSNEQFF.